The 26 T cell receptor beta chains below come from one sample, sequenced in a study of blood T cell repertoires in COVID-19. This table comes from immunoSEQ multiplex PCR, and its TCRdb copy is limited to in-frame clones, with some not included. Of 150,000 to 200,000 clones listed, 88% are singletons. The sequenced sample was peripheral blood. These receptor sequences come from a human donor in a cohort sampled during active COVID-19.

The chain links TRBV9 to TRBJ2-7, with TRBD2 matching over 9 bases. Germline CDR1 reads SGDLS; CDR2 reads YYNGEE. Losses at the gene ends were 2 bases for V and 7 bases for J; bases not matched to a gene: 7. CDR3 length equals 14 residues. Written as DNA, the CDR3 is TGTGCCAGCAGCGTGGGCGGGAGGGCCCAAGAGCAGTACTTC. Translation: CASSVGGRAQEQYF.

This chain connects TRBV5-5 to TRBJ2-2; 7 bases match TRBD1. The V gene end was trimmed by 2 bases and the J gene end by 2 bases; junction bases not matched to a gene: 3. CDR3 length: 15 residues. CDR1 is SGHKS, CDR2 YYEKEE, per germline (reference sequence). The DNA of the CDR3 is TGTGCCAGCAGCTTACAGGGGTATAACACCGGGGAGCTGTTTTTT. It specifies CASSLQGYNTGELFF.

The chain has TRBV10-3 and TRBJ1-2; D not resolved. The CDR3 contains 12 residues. Germline V CDR1 and CDR2: ENHRY, SYGVKD. With 0 bases removed from V and 10 bases from J, the gap between germline ends came to 9 bases. In DNA form, the CDR3 reads TGTGCCATCAGTGAGTCGAGGGTGGCCTACACCTTC. Translation gives CAISESRVAYTF.

The V gene is TRBV5-4, the J gene TRBJ2-7; 10 positions match TRBD2. The CDR3 runs to 14 residues. The V segment lost 3 bases and the J segment 6 bases; nucleotides outside the gene matches: 6. Germline V CDR1 and CDR2: SGHNT, YYREEE (reference sequence). The DNA for the CDR3 is TGTGCCAGCAGCTCGCCACGACTAGCGGGCGAGCAGTACTTC. Its translation: CASSSPRLAGEQYF.

The V gene is TRBV4-2, the J gene TRBJ2-7; 9 nucleotides agree with TRBD2. CDR1 and CDR2 (germline): LGHNA, YNFKEQ. CDR3 length: 15 amino acids. The junction had 9 bases not matched to a gene; V was cut back by 0 bases and J by 9 bases. The CDR3 loop reads CASSQDPSGKIGQYF. DNA of the CDR3: TGTGCCAGCAGCCAAGATCCTAGCGGGAAGATAGGGCAGTACTTC.

J is TRBJ2-2 and V is TRBV7-2, with D possibly matching TRBD2 (5 bases). The germline gives CDR1 SGHTA, CDR2 FQGNSA. Trimming stripped 3 bases from V and 5 bases from J, with 13 bases between. This CDR3 is built from 15 residues. The CDR3 loop is CASSLFGMGTGELFF. The DNA for the CDR3 is TGTGCCAGCAGCTTGTTCGGGATGGGGACCGGGGAGCTGTTTTTT.

The genes are TRBV12-3 or TRBV12-4 and TRBJ2-5; D is undetermined. The CDR3 has 12 amino acids. Deletions cut 9 bases from V and 2 bases from J, with 10 bases between. The CDR3 sequence: CASGTAQETQYF. The DNA of the CDR3 is TGTGCCAGTGGCACCGCTCAAGAGACCCAGTACTTC.

The chain has TRBV5-5 and TRBJ2-2, with 9 bases identical to TRBD2. Trimming at V came to 3 bases and at J to 5 bases, leaving 8 bases not matched to a gene. CDR3 size: 16 residues. Germline assignment: CDR1 SGHKS and CDR2 YYEKEE (reference sequence). The CDR3 DNA follows: TGTGCCAGCAGCTCAACGACTAGCGGAGTAACCGGGGAGCTGTTTTTT. Its protein product is CASSSTTSGVTGELFF.

As DNA, the CDR3 is TGTGCCAGCAGTGACTGGCGGGAGGGCCGAGGCAAAAACATTCAGTACTTC. Translation: CASSDWREGRGKNIQYF. The J gene is TRBJ2-4, the V gene TRBV6-4; TRBD2 aligns across 9 bases. CDR1 and CDR2 from the germline V gene are MRHNA and SNTAGT. The CDR3 spans 17 residues. V was clipped by 1 base and J by 3 bases; unmatched bases: 7.

The chain combines TRBV19 with TRBJ1-2, with D possibly TRBD1 on 6 matching bases. Per the germline V gene, CDR1 is LNHDA and CDR2 is SQIVND (reference sequence). V dropped 10 bases and J dropped 0 bases, with 15 bases sitting between them. The CDR3 is 14 residues long. The CDR3 DNA reads as TGTGCCACAAAGAGGGGGGGCTCTAACTATGGCTACACCTTC. Protein: CATKRGGSNYGYTF.

The chain couples TRBV11-2 to TRBJ1-1, with 8 positions matching TRBD1. Trimming removed 3 bases from V and 4 bases from J; junction bases left unmatched: 7. Germline V gene data show CDR1 as SGHAT and CDR2 as FQNNGV. The CDR3 runs to 15 residues. CDR3 residues: CASSFSLTGGTEAFF. The CDR3 DNA reads as TGTGCCAGCAGCTTTTCCCTTACAGGGGGCACTGAAGCTTTCTTT.

This rearrangement joins TRBV27 to TRBJ2-7; D is unresolved. Germline CDR1 is MNHEY and CDR2 is SMNVEV (reference sequence). This CDR3 spans 15 amino acids. Trimming took 3 bases from V and 6 from J, leaving 18 bases between them. CDR3 DNA: TGTGCCAGCAGTTTCGCCCATCCCGCTGGCTCCGAGCAGTACTTC. Its protein product is CASSFAHPAGSEQYF.

This chain connects TRBV18 to TRBJ1-4; 7 bases map to TRBD1. The CDR3 is 17 amino acids. Trimming cost V 6 bases and J 0 bases; bases outside gene matches: 10. Germline assignment: CDR1 KGHSH and CDR2 LQKENI. CDR3 DNA: TGTGCCAGCTCGCCCCCAGGGACAGTCTCAACTAATGAAAAACTGTTTTTT. Its translation: CASSPPGTVSTNEKLFF.

V and J are TRBV18 and TRBJ2-3; 7 positions match TRBD2. The CDR3 loop spans 16 amino acids. CDR1 KGHSH and CDR2 LQKENI come from the germline V gene. Germline trimming cut 3 bases from V and 3 bases from J; bases unmatched to any gene: 9. As DNA, the CDR3 is TGTGCCAGCTCACCTACAAGCGGGATAAGGACAGATACGCAGTATTTT. Amino acids: CASSPTSGIRTDTQYF. The full variable domain, completed using reference TRBV18 and TRBJ2-3, is NAGVMQNPRHLVRRRGQEARLRCSPMKGHSHVYWYRQLPEEGLKFMVYLQKENIIDESGMPKERFSAEFPKEGPSILRIQQVVRGDSAAYFCASSPTSGIRTDTQYFGPGTRLTVL.

The chain has TRBV7-9 and TRBJ1-3; the D is unclear. CDR3 length: 14 amino acids. Per the germline V gene, CDR1 is SEHNR and CDR2 is FQNEAQ (reference sequence). V was shortened by 4 bases and J by 4 bases, with 11 bases between the two germline ends. The CDR3 region is CASSSPDSGNTIYF. CDR3 DNA sequence: TGTGCCAGCAGCTCCCCTGACTCCGGAAACACCATATATTTT.

V gene TRBV6-5 combines with J gene TRBJ1-3, with 7 bases lining up with TRBD1. The CDR3 spans 13 residues. Germline CDR1 reads MNHEY; CDR2 reads SVGAGI. The J segment lost 3 bases and the V segment lost 6 bases, leaving 2 bases of the junction unmatched. The CDR3 loop reads CASSDRDGNTIYF. The DNA of the CDR3 is TGTGCCAGCAGCGACAGGGATGGAAACACCATATATTTT.

This chain uses TRBV11-2 with TRBJ2-7; D perhaps matches TRBD1 (6 bases). This CDR3 has 17 residues. V lost 2 bases, J lost 3 bases, and 20 bases lay in between. Germline V CDR1 and CDR2: SGHAT, FQNNGV. CDR3 residues: CASSLTISRTAFYEQYF. The CDR3 bases are TGTGCCAGCAGCTTAACTATTAGCAGGACAGCCTTCTACGAGCAGTACTTC.

The CDR3 sequence: CASSFEGDSTNEKLFF. For the CDR3, the DNA is TGTGCCAGCAGTTTCGAGGGGGATTCAACTAATGAAAAACTGTTTTTT. The rearrangement links TRBV6-2 or TRBV6-3 to TRBJ1-4; possibly TRBD1 for D (6 bases). V lost 4 bases, J lost 0 bases, and 12 bases lay in between. The CDR3 runs to 16 residues. Per the germline V gene, CDR1 is MNHEY and CDR2 is SVGEGT.

The chain couples TRBV11-2 to TRBJ2-5, with TRBD2 identical over 12 bases. J was trimmed by 5 bases and V by 4 bases; bases with no gene match: 2. This CDR3 spans 14 amino acids. CDR1 and CDR2 (germline): SGHAT, FQNNGV. CDR3 region: CASSSGLAGETQYF. CDR3 nucleotide sequence: TGTGCCAGCAGCTCGGGACTAGCGGGCGAGACCCAGTACTTC. Combining the CDR3 with reference TRBV11-2 and TRBJ2-5 gives the whole variable domain EAGVAQSPRYKIIEKRQSVAFWCNPISGHATLYWYQQILGQGPKLLIQFQNNGVVDDSQLPKDRFSAERLKGVDSTLKIQPAKLEDSAVYLCASSSGLAGETQYFGPGTRLLVL.

The rearrangement joins TRBV19 to TRBJ1-1, with 8 bases matching TRBD1. The CDR3 has 19 amino acids. Trimming cost V 4 bases and J 1 base; bases outside gene matches: 17. Germline V lookup: CDR1 LNHDA, CDR2 SQIVND (reference sequence). The CDR3 is CASSRGRTGRLVQNTEAFF. The CDR3 DNA is TGTGCCAGTAGTAGAGGGAGGACAGGGCGGCTCGTACAGAACACTGAAGCTTTCTTT.

The CDR3 nucleotides read TGTGCCAGCAGCCGTGAGTTGGGGGGTACGTACTTC. Translating gives CASSRELGGTYF. The chain recombines TRBV11-2 with TRBJ2-7; TRBD2 might be the D (6 bases). CDR3 length: 12 amino acids. CDR1 is SGHAT and CDR2 is FQNNGV in the germline V gene. Trimming stripped 5 bases from V and 12 bases from J, with 17 bases between.

The chain has TRBV7-2 and TRBJ1-2, with D tentatively TRBD1 (6 bases). CDR1 and CDR2 (germline): SGHTA, FQGNSA. The ends were cut back, 4 bases at V and 7 bases at J, with 22 bases in the middle. CDR3 size: 16 residues. The DNA for the CDR3 is TGTGCCAGCAGCTCAAGGGGGGGGCGCGACGCCTTTGGCTACACCTTC. It translates to CASSSRGGRDAFGYTF.

V is TRBV7-2 and J is TRBJ2-5, with D hard to call. With 1 base removed from V and 5 bases from J, the gap between germline ends came to 11 bases. Per the germline V gene, CDR1 is SGHTA and CDR2 is FQGNSA. The CDR3 is 14 residues long. The CDR3 region is CASSLGQVRETQYF. In DNA, the CDR3 is TGTGCCAGCAGCTTAGGTCAGGTACGGGAGACCCAGTACTTC.

This clone has only one observation. The chain links TRBV7-2 to TRBJ1-5, with a weak D call TRBD1 (5 bases). CDR3 length: 15 residues. In germline, CDR1 is SGHTA, CDR2 FQGNSA. Trimming left V 1 base short and J 6 bases short, with 13 bases between. CDR3 in DNA: TGTGCCAGCAGCTTAGTAGGGGTTTTGGGTCAGCCCCAGCATTTT. Protein product: CASSLVGVLGQPQHF.

The rearrangement links TRBV13 to TRBJ2-1, with 7 bases fitting TRBD2. CDR1 is PRHDT, CDR2 FYEKMQ, per germline (reference sequence). There are 15 residues in the CDR3. The ends lost 5 bases at V and 1 base at J; junction bases unmatched: 5. This chain's CDR3 is CASSTRTRSYNEQFF. DNA of the CDR3: TGTGCCAGCAGCACCCGGACTAGGTCCTACAATGAGCAGTTCTTC.

The chain has TRBV5-4 and TRBJ1-2; D might be TRBD1 (5 bases). The length of the CDR3 is 15 residues. Germline values: CDR1 SGHNT, CDR2 YYREEE (reference sequence). V was pared by 1 base and J by 4 bases, with 14 bases between. The DNA of the CDR3 is TGTGCCAGCAGCTTGAGCAGGGAGGTTAGCTATGGCTACACCTTC. It yields the protein CASSLSREVSYGYTF.